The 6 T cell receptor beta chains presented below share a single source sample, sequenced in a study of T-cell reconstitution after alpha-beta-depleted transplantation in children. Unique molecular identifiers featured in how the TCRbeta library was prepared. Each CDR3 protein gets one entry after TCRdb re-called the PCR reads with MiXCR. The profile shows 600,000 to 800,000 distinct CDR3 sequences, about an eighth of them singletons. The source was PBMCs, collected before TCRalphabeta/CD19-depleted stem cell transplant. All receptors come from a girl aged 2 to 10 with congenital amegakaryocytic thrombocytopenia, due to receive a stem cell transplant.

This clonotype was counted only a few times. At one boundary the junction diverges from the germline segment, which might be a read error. The CDR3 is CASSLVNEHFF. The DNA for the CDR3 is TGTGCCAGCAGTTTAGTGAATGAGCATTTCTTC. The chain couples TRBV12-3 or TRBV12-4 to TRBJ2-1; D is uncertain. The CDR3 has 11 amino acids.

The CDR3 loop is CSAGKGDRGGEQYF. In DNA, the CDR3 is TGCAGTGCTGGGAAGGGAGACAGGGGAGGCGAGCAGTACTTC. V gene TRBV20-1 combines with J gene TRBJ2-7; 8 nucleotides match TRBD1. CDR1 and CDR2 from the germline V gene are DFQATT and SNEGSKA (reference sequence). J gave up 6 bases and V 5 bases, and 12 bases lay outside the gene matches. The CDR3 has 14 residues.

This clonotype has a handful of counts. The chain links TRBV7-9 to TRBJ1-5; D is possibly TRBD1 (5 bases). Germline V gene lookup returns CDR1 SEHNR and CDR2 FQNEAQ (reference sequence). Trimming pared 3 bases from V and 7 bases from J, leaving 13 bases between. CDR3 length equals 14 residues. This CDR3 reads CASSLGWGQQPQHF. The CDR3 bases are TGTGCCAGCAGCTTGGGTTGGGGCCAACAGCCCCAGCATTTT. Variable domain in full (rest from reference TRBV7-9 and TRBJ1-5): DTGVSQNPRHKITKRGQNVTFRCDPISEHNRLYWYRQTLGQGPEFLTYFQNEAQLEKSRLLSDRFSAERPKGSFSTLEIQRTEQGDSAMYLCASSLGWGQQPQHFGDGTRLSIL.

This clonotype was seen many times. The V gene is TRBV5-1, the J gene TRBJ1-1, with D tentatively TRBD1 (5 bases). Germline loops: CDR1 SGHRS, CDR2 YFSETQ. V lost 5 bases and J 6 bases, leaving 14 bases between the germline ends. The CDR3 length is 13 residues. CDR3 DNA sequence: TGCGCCAGCAGGGGTGTCCAGGGTGCTGAAGCTTTCTTT. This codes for CASRGVQGAEAFF.

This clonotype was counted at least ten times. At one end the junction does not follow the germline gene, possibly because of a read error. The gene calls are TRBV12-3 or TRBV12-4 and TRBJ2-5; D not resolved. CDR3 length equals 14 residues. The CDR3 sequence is CASSLGRTQETQYF. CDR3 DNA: TGCGCCAGCAGCTTGGGCAGGACCCAAGAGACCCAGTACTTC.

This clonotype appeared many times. CDR3 protein: CASTSGANYGYTF. In DNA, the CDR3 is TGTGCCAGCACCAGTGGGGCCAACTATGGCTACACCTTC. This rearrangement joins TRBV28 to TRBJ1-2, with D perhaps TRBD1 (5 bases). The CDR3 consists of 13 residues. V was shortened by 7 bases and J by 2 bases, with 11 bases between the two germline ends. Germline CDR1 reads MDHEN; CDR2 reads SYDVKM.